The subject of this entry is one TCR beta chain. Its antigen is still unknown. These data belong to a study of T cell responses to AZD1222 COVID-19 vaccine. General study results and limits: In all cases, repertoires were sampled only after the peak T cell response. Unmutated regions of variants are reportedly targeted by nearly half of spike-specific TCRs.

This CDR3 has 13 residues. Trimming removed 6 bases from V and 4 bases from J, with 13 bases in between. Germline V gene sequence: CDR1 SNHLY, CDR2 FYNNEI. The table came from immunoSEQ multiplex PCR; TCRdb's copy has only in-frame clones and leaves some out. The sample holds about 150,000 clones, 85% to 90% seen once. Analyses pooled second doses at about 4 or about 12 weeks. The starting material was peripheral blood, obtained 28 days after the second AZD1222 dose. The chain has TRBV2 and TRBJ2-7, with D uncertain. The receptor was isolated from an adult who received the AZD1222 COVID-19 vaccine. CDR3 loop: CASRGRTDYEQYF. CDR3 DNA sequence: TGTGCCAGCAGGGGCCGGACGGATTACGAGCAGTACTTC.